The 26 T cell receptor beta chains listed next were all sequenced from one sample in a study of blood T cell repertoires in COVID-19. The assay was immunoSEQ multiplex PCR, and TCRdb's table has in-frame clones only and misses some. The repertoire holds roughly 370,000 clones, with around 87% as singletons. The sample taken for sequencing was PBMCs or T cells enriched from blood (not recorded which). The receptors come from a woman in her 50s who had recovered from COVID-19.

Only one count was recorded for this clone. This rearrangement joins TRBV29-1 to TRBJ2-3; 7 bases align to TRBD2. CDR3 size: 14 residues. Germline loops: CDR1 SQVTM, CDR2 ANQGSEA. The ends lost 8 bases at V and 5 bases at J; junction bases unmatched: 13. The chain's CDR3 is CSLSGRAARDTQYF. The CDR3 DNA sequence: TGCAGCCTATCGGGGAGGGCGGCGAGAGATACGCAGTATTTT.

This sequence joins TRBV27 and TRBJ1-5; 9 bases are a match to TRBD1. CDR1 and CDR2 (germline): MNHEY, SMNVEV (reference sequence). Trimming removed 6 bases from V and 2 bases from J; junction bases left unmatched: 8. The CDR3 runs 16 residues. The CDR3 protein is CASRRDREYGNQPQHF. The CDR3 DNA is TGTGCCAGCAGAAGGGACAGGGAATATGGCAATCAGCCCCAGCATTTT.

CDR3: CASSLGQGHVNEKLFF. DNA of the CDR3: TGTGCCAGCAGCTTGGGACAGGGCCACGTTAATGAAAAACTGTTTTTT. The J gene is TRBJ1-4, the V gene TRBV5-5, with 7 bases matching TRBD1. Trimming took 0 bases from V and 4 from J; bases not matched to a gene: 6. The germline gives CDR1 SGHKS, CDR2 YYEKEE (reference sequence). CDR3 length: 16 amino acids. The entire variable domain, with the rest obtained from reference TRBV5-5 and TRBJ1-4, is as follows: DAGVTQSPTHLIKTRGQQVTLRCSPISGHKSVSWYQQVLGQGPQFIFQYYEKEERGRGNFPDRFSARQFPNYSSELNVNALLLGDSALYLCASSLGQGHVNEKLFFGSGTQLSVL.

The J gene is TRBJ1-3, the V gene TRBV5-5, with 7 bases matching TRBD1. The CDR3 consists of 17 residues. Per germline, CDR1 SGHKS and CDR2 YYEKEE (reference sequence). The J segment lost 4 bases and the V segment lost 1 base, leaving 11 bases of the junction unmatched. The CDR3 region has the DNA TGTGCCAGCAGCTTGAGTCAACAGGGGTTGAGGGGAAACACCATATATTTT. As protein: CASSLSQQGLRGNTIYF.

The CDR3 DNA follows: TGTGCCAGCAGCTTAGGGGGGCGGCCCTCCTACGAGCAGTACTTC. Its translation: CASSLGGRPSYEQYF. The chain combines TRBV7-2 with TRBJ2-7; a weak D match, TRBD1 (6 bases). This CDR3 contains 15 residues. Trimming pared 1 base from V and 0 bases from J, leaving 10 bases between. Germline V gene sequence: CDR1 SGHTA, CDR2 FQGNSA.

For this clone: The same CDR3 arises from other DNA sequences in this sample as well. The chain links TRBV19 to TRBJ1-1; a weak D match, TRBD1 (5 bases). The CDR3 length is 13 residues. V was shortened by 5 bases and J by 5 bases, with 12 bases between the two germline ends. CDR1 is LNHDA, CDR2 SQIVND, per germline (reference sequence). CDR3 nucleotides: TGTGCCAGTAGTCGGCAGGGTGGGACTGAAGCTTTCTTT. Translating it yields CASSRQGGTEAFF.

The rearrangement joins TRBV7-8 to TRBJ1-1, with a tentative D call TRBD1 (5 bases). The CDR3 extends over 13 amino acids. Germline V gene sequence: CDR1 SGHVS, CDR2 FQNEAQ. Trimming took 7 bases from V and 1 from J, leaving 10 bases between them. CDR3 bases: TGTGCCAGCACTCATAGGGGGAACACTGAAGCTTTCTTT. It yields the protein CASTHRGNTEAFF.

J is TRBJ2-7 and V is TRBV29-1; tentatively, D is TRBD2 (5 bases). CDR1 is SQVTM, CDR2 ANQGSEA, per germline. Trimming took off 5 bases at V and 3 bases at J, with 8 bases between the two ends. The CDR3 consists of 11 residues. The CDR3 sequence: CSVRENYEQYF. The CDR3 DNA reads as TGCAGCGTTAGGGAGAACTACGAGCAGTACTTC.

Worth noting for this clone: A junction boundary mismatches the germline segment, possibly from a read error. The CDR3 region has the DNA TGCGCCAGCAGGGAGTGGGACAGGGGATATTCGATATATTTT. It codes for CASREWDRGYSIYF. The V gene is TRBV10-1, the J gene TRBJ1-3; TRBD1 aligns across 10 bases. Germline V CDR1 and CDR2: WNHNN, SYGVQD (reference sequence). CDR3 length: 14 amino acids.

V gene TRBV19 combines with J gene TRBJ1-5, with TRBD1 identical over 9 bases. V dropped 5 bases and J dropped 3; count of bases not matched to a gene: 5. This CDR3 has 15 residues. Germline CDR1 LNHDA, CDR2 SQIVND (reference sequence). For the CDR3, the DNA is TGTGCCAGTAGTTGGGGACAGGGTCTCAATCAGCCCCAGCATTTT. Protein: CASSWGQGLNQPQHF.

This clone occurred a few times. The chain is built from TRBV7-3 and TRBJ2-3; no reliable D call. V dropped 3 bases and J dropped 2 bases, with 9 bases sitting between them. The length of the CDR3 is 14 residues. Germline V gene sequence: CDR1 SGHTA, CDR2 FQGTGA. The CDR3 spells CASSFMALTDTQYF. In nucleotides, the CDR3 is TGTGCCAGCAGCTTTATGGCTCTCACAGATACGCAGTATTTT.

CDR3 protein: CASKEVNTNNEQFF. For the CDR3, the DNA is TGTGCCAGCAAGGAGGTCAATACAAACAATGAGCAGTTCTTC. The gene calls are TRBV2 and TRBJ2-1; a weak D match, TRBD2 (5 bases). Germline-derived CDR1 and CDR2 are SNHLY and FYNNEI. This CDR3 spans 14 amino acids. V lost 7 bases to trimming and J lost 5 bases, with 15 bases between them. The whole variable domain, remainder taken from reference TRBV2 and TRBJ2-1, is EPEVTQTPSHQVTQMGQEVILRCVPISNHLYFYWYRQILGQKVEFLVSFYNNEISEKSEIFDDQFSVERPDGSNFTLKIRSTKLEDSAMYFCASKEVNTNNEQFFGPGTRLTVL.

CDR3 sequence: CASSPTLGPGENTIYF. CDR3 DNA: TGTGCCAGCTCACCAACGTTGGGTCCTGGGGAGAACACCATATATTTT. The J gene is TRBJ1-3, the V gene TRBV18; D gene ambiguous. Per germline, CDR1 KGHSH and CDR2 LQKENI. Trimming cost V 2 bases and J 7 bases, with 18 bases left between them. The CDR3 spans 16 residues.

The CDR3 is CASSLARGITEKLFF. CDR3 DNA: TGTGCCAGCAGCTTAGCCAGGGGTATAACCGAAAAACTGTTTTTT. The chain carries TRBV7-2 and TRBJ1-4, with D maybe TRBD1 (6 bases). V was shortened by 0 bases and J by 8 bases, with 13 bases between the two germline ends. This CDR3 region has 15 residues. The germline V gene has CDR1 SGHTA and CDR2 FQGNSA. Complete variable domain (other parts from reference TRBV7-2 and TRBJ1-4): GAGVSQSPSNKVTEKGKDVELRCDPISGHTALYWYRQSLGQGLEFLIYFQGNSAPDKSGLPSDRFSAERTGGSVSTLTIQRTQQEDSAVYLCASSLARGITEKLFFGSGTQLSVL.

This chain uses TRBV28 with TRBJ1-1; TRBD1 might be the D (5 bases). Trimming removed 5 bases from V and 0 bases from J, with 10 bases in between. The V gene's germline CDR1 is MDHEN and CDR2 SYDVKM. The length of the CDR3 is 14 residues. For the CDR3, the DNA is TGTGCCAGCAGTGGTCAGGACATGAACACTGAAGCTTTCTTT. Amino acid sequence: CASSGQDMNTEAFF.

J is TRBJ1-6 and V is TRBV28, with D possibly TRBD1 on 6 matching bases. Germline V gene data show CDR1 as MDHEN and CDR2 as SYDVKM. There are 14 residues in the CDR3. V shed 0 bases and J shed 14 bases, with 14 bases lying between them. In DNA form, the CDR3 reads TGTGCCAGCAGTTTATGGGGGGAGGGGGAAGCCCTCCACTTT. Amino acid sequence: CASSLWGEGEALHF.

The genes are TRBV5-1 and TRBJ2-2, with 7 bases lining up with TRBD1. CDR1 SGHRS and CDR2 YFSETQ come from the germline V gene. The CDR3 extends over 12 amino acids. V lost 5 bases to trimming and J lost 8 bases; unmatched junction nucleotides: 3. The chain's CDR3 is CASSNRGGELFF. The CDR3 DNA follows: TGCGCCAGCAGTAACAGGGGAGGGGAGCTGTTTTTT. The full variable domain, its missing parts supplied by reference TRBV5-1 and TRBJ2-2, is KAGVTQTPRYLIKTRGQQVTLSCSPISGHRSVSWYQQTPGQGLQFLFEYFSETQRNKGNFPGRFSGRQFSNSRSEMNVSTLELGDSALYLCASSNRGGELFFGEGSRLTVL.

A note on this clone: The sample has other DNA sequences that encode this CDR3 too. The gene calls are TRBV19 and TRBJ1-1; TRBD1 is a possible D gene (5 bases). The CDR3 is made up of 15 amino acids. V dropped 3 bases and J dropped 0 bases, with 11 bases sitting between them. CDR1 and CDR2 from the germline V gene are LNHDA and SQIVND (reference sequence). CDR3 DNA sequence: TGTGCCAGTAGTATCGGGCAGGGAATGAACACTGAAGCTTTCTTT. It translates to CASSIGQGMNTEAFF. Together with reference TRBV19 and TRBJ1-1, the CDR3 gives the full variable domain: DGGITQSPKYLFRKEGQNVTLSCEQNLNHDAMYWYRQDPGQGLRLIYYSQIVNDFQKGDIAEGYSVSREKKESFPLTVTSAQKNPTAFYLCASSIGQGMNTEAFFGQGTRLTVV.

The sample holds a few counts of this clone. This sequence joins TRBV5-1 and TRBJ2-1, with D perhaps TRBD1 (5 bases). The CDR3 consists of 14 residues. The V gene lost 2 bases and the J gene lost 5 bases, with 11 bases spanning the gap. Germline loops: CDR1 SGHRS, CDR2 YFSETQ. This CDR3 reads CASSLNPTDNEQFF. The CDR3 DNA sequence: TGCGCCAGCAGCTTAAACCCGACAGACAATGAGCAGTTCTTC.

A single count supports this clone. This chain uses TRBV7-9 with TRBJ2-7; TRBD2 aligns across 8 bases. The germline gives CDR1 SEHNR, CDR2 FQNEAQ (reference sequence). The CDR3 has 13 residues. V dropped 5 bases and J dropped 3; count of bases not matched to a gene: 3. CDR3 region: CASSPGGFYEQYF. CDR3 nucleotide sequence: TGTGCCAGCAGCCCGGGGGGGTTCTACGAGCAGTACTTC.

This chain links TRBV5-1 with TRBJ2-7; TRBD1 matches 7 bases. The V gene end was trimmed by 4 bases and the J gene end by 3 bases; junction bases not matched to a gene: 10. The CDR3 extends over 15 amino acids. CDR1 SGHRS and CDR2 YFSETQ come from the germline V gene. CDR3 loop: CASSQSTGSNYEQYF. In DNA, the CDR3 is TGCGCCAGCAGCCAGTCGACAGGGTCTAACTACGAGCAGTACTTC.

The genes are TRBV12-5 and TRBJ2-2, with TRBD2 matching over 8 bases. The ends lost 6 bases at V and 3 bases at J; junction bases unmatched: 12. There are 17 residues in the CDR3. CDR1 and CDR2 from the germline V gene are LGHNT and FRNRAP. In DNA, the CDR3 is TGTGCTAGTGGCATGACGTTACTAGCGGAACACACCGGGGAGCTGTTTTTT. Encoded protein: CASGMTLLAEHTGELFF.

The V gene is TRBV3-1 (or the pseudogene TRBV3-2), the J gene TRBJ2-7; D unclear. V lost 5 bases, J lost 3 bases, and 14 bases lay in between. Germline loops: CDR1 LGHDT, CDR2 YNNKEL (reference sequence). The CDR3 consists of 14 residues. The CDR3 region is CASSKNGFGYEQYF. In DNA form, the CDR3 reads TGTGCCAGCAGCAAAAATGGTTTCGGCTACGAGCAGTACTTC.

The chain uses TRBV5-1 and TRBJ1-2; D is perhaps TRBD1 (5 bases). V gave up 0 bases and J gave up 8 bases, with 17 bases separating them. The CDR3 is 15 residues long. Germline V gene sequence: CDR1 SGHRS, CDR2 YFSETQ. The CDR3: CASSLGPQGFEGYTF. The CDR3 bases are TGCGCCAGCAGCTTGGGGCCCCAGGGATTCGAAGGCTACACCTTC.

V is TRBV5-8 and J is TRBJ1-2, with no clear D. This CDR3 contains 13 residues. Germline CDR1 reads SGHTS; CDR2 reads YDEGEE. Trimming removed 0 bases at V and 6 bases at J, with 9 bases between. In nucleotides, the CDR3 is TGTGCCAGCAGCTTGGCCCGGGGAGATGGCTACACCTTC. Its translation is CASSLARGDGYTF.

The chain joins TRBV5-1 to TRBJ1-2; the D is unclear. V lost 5 bases, J lost 0 bases, and 11 bases lay in between. There are 14 residues in the CDR3. Germline CDR1 reads SGHRS; CDR2 reads YFSETQ. The chain's CDR3 is CASRNTGTNYGYTF. The CDR3 nucleotides read TGCGCCAGCAGGAACACCGGGACTAACTATGGCTACACCTTC.